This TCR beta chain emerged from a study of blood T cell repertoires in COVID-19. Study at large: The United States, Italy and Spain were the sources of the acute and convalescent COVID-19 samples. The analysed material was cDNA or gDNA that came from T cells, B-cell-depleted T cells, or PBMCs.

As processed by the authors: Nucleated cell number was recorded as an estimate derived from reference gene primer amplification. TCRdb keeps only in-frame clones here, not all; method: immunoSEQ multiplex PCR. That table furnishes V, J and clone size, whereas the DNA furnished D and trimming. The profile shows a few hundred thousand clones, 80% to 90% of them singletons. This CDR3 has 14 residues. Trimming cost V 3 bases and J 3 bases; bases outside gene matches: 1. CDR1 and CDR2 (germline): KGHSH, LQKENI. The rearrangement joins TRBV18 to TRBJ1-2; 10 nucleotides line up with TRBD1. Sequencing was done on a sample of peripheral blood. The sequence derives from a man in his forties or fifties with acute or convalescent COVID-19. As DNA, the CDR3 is TGTGCCAGCTCACCCGGGACAGGGGACTATGGCTACACCTTC. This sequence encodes CASSPGTGDYGYTF.